The 25 T cell receptor beta chains presented below share a single source sample, sequenced in a study of identical twins. MiXCR was run by TCRdb on the 5' RACE reads, yielding one entry per CDR3 protein. Altogether 450,000 or so distinct CDR3 sequences are present, about 24% being singletons, with the ten largest covering about 2.7%. The sample was also reused in another study, on T cells expressing NK-cell markers.

Sequenced: CD4+ T cells sorted from blood. All receptors derive from a woman aged 18-35 years in good health.

V and J are TRBV20-1 and TRBJ2-3, with D possibly being TRBD1 or TRBD2 (6 bases each). V shed 6 bases and J shed 10 bases, with 23 bases lying between them. Per the germline V gene, CDR1 is DFQATT and CDR2 is SNEGSKA (reference sequence). CDR3 length: 14 amino acids. The CDR3 bases are TGCAGTGCCACCCCCGGCGGGGACACAATTGCGCAGTATTTT. Translating it yields CSATPGGDTIAQYF.

A few counts support this clonotype. This chain joins TRBV7-2 and TRBJ2-1, with 9 bases lining up with TRBD2. The CDR3 totals 15 residues. Trimming at V came to 1 base and at J to 8 bases, leaving 6 bases not matched to a gene. In germline, CDR1 is SGHTA, CDR2 FQGNSA. DNA of the CDR3: TGTGCCAGCAGCTTAGAGGGGCGGGAGGGAGATGAGCAGTTCTTC. This encodes CASSLEGREGDEQFF. The whole variable domain, remainder taken from reference TRBV7-2 and TRBJ2-1, is GAGVSQSPSNKVTEKGKDVELRCDPISGHTALYWYRQSLGQGLEFLIYFQGNSAPDKSGLPSDRFSAERTGGSVSTLTIQRTQQEDSAVYLCASSLEGREGDEQFFGPGTRLTVL.

This chain links TRBV6-5 with TRBJ1-3; no clear D. The CDR3 is 15 amino acids. V was pared by 2 bases and J by 0 bases, with 8 bases between. Germline lookup yields CDR1 MNHEY and CDR2 SVGAGI. CDR3 protein: CASSYPPGSGNTIYF. CDR3 DNA: TGTGCCAGCAGTTACCCTCCAGGCTCTGGAAACACCATATATTTT.

This clonotype was detected a few times. The chain uses TRBV7-9 and TRBJ2-5; 8 nucleotides align to TRBD2. J was trimmed by 5 bases and V by 1 base; bases with no gene match: 9. Germline-derived CDR1 and CDR2 are SEHNR and FQNEAQ (reference sequence). The CDR3 spans 16 residues. CDR3 in amino acids: CASSLVGAGVLETQYF. In nucleotides, the CDR3 is TGTGCCAGCAGCTTAGTGGGAGCGGGAGTTCTCGAGACCCAGTACTTC.

The chain is built from TRBV2 and TRBJ2-3; no clear D. Trimming took 1 base from V and 2 from J, leaving 10 bases between them. Germline V gene data show CDR1 as SNHLY and CDR2 as FYNNEI. The CDR3 totals 15 residues. The CDR3 nucleotides are TGTGCCAGCAGTGAAGGGTCCTCGCCCACAGATACGCAGTATTTT. Translated, it gives CASSEGSSPTDTQYF.

The chain joins TRBV6-1 to TRBJ1-5; D is ambiguous. Trimming removed 4 bases at V and 5 bases at J, with 6 bases between. The CDR3 spans 12 residues. CDR1 and CDR2 (germline): MNHNS, SASEGT. The CDR3 region has the DNA TGTGCCAGCAGTGCTGATTATCAGCCCCAGCATTTT. It codes for CASSADYQPQHF.

Only a few counts were recorded for this clonotype. V gene TRBV6-4 combines with J gene TRBJ2-3, with TRBD1 matching 10 bases. The CDR3 sequence is 16 residues long. Per the germline V gene, CDR1 is MRHNA and CDR2 is SNTAGT. J was trimmed by 4 bases and V by 5 bases; bases with no gene match: 9. CDR3 sequence (DNA): TGTGCCAGCAGTCGGGACAGGGGAGCGGGGGCAGATACGCAGTATTTT. Protein product: CASSRDRGAGADTQYF.

This clonotype has more than one count but fewer than ten. The chain links TRBV12-3 or TRBV12-4 to TRBJ2-7; no firm D call. The CDR3 spans 12 residues. Trimming removed 1 base at V and 4 bases at J, with 5 bases between. The CDR3 region has the DNA TGTGCCAGCAGTTTAGAGGATTACGAGCAGTACTTC. This translates into CASSLEDYEQYF.

This clonotype was observed many times. The chain carries TRBV5-1 and TRBJ2-3; TRBD2 matches at 11 bases. Germline CDR1 reads SGHRS; CDR2 reads YFSETQ. The V gene end was trimmed by 3 bases and the J gene end by 4 bases; junction bases not matched to a gene: 4. CDR3 size: 15 residues. CDR3: CASSSTSGVSDTQYF. CDR3 DNA: TGCGCCAGCAGCTCGACTAGCGGGGTTTCAGATACGCAGTATTTT.

V gene TRBV9 combines with J gene TRBJ2-7; 7 bases match TRBD1. The CDR3 totals 14 residues. The V and J ends lost 0 bases and 4 bases, in that order; junction bases with no gene match: 4. Germline V CDR1 and CDR2: SGDLS, YYNGEE. CDR3 region: CASSVAGQRYEQYF. The CDR3 bases are TGTGCCAGCAGCGTAGCGGGACAGCGATACGAGCAGTACTTC.

The gene calls are TRBV20-1 and TRBJ2-7; 8 bases map to TRBD1. The CDR3 spans 12 residues. With V trimmed by 6 bases and J by 7 bases, 8 bases remained unmatched. CDR1 and CDR2 (germline): DFQATT, SNEGSKA (reference sequence). In DNA form, the CDR3 reads TGCAGTGCGCTCAGGGGGCGAAAAGAGCAGTACTTC. It is translated as CSALRGRKEQYF.

The chain links TRBV20-1 to TRBJ1-2; 7 bases match TRBD1. The V and J ends lost 5 bases and 1 base, in that order; junction bases with no gene match: 4. Germline values: CDR1 DFQATT, CDR2 SNEGSKA (reference sequence). This CDR3 spans 13 amino acids. CDR3 sequence reads: CSAGTASNYGYTF. CDR3 nucleotides: TGCAGTGCTGGGACAGCGAGTAACTATGGCTACACCTTC.

This clonotype was observed many times. The J gene is TRBJ2-3, the V gene TRBV5-1; possible D gene TRBD2, 6 bases. V lost 0 bases and J lost 4, with 15 bases in between. CDR3 size: 16 residues. CDR1 SGHRS and CDR2 YFSETQ come from the germline V gene. CDR3 bases: TGCGCCAGCAGCTTGGAGGTGGGAGGCCTGGCAGATACGCAGTATTTT. Its translation: CASSLEVGGLADTQYF.

The chain has TRBV5-1 and TRBJ2-6, with 7 bases fitting TRBD1. Germline V CDR1 and CDR2: SGHRS, YFSETQ. V was pared by 0 bases and J by 3 bases, with 0 bases of the junction left unmatched. The CDR3 has 15 residues. The CDR3 sequence is CASSLGQGGANVLTF. The CDR3 DNA reads as TGCGCCAGCAGCTTGGGACAGGGTGGGGCCAACGTCCTGACTTTC.

This clonotype was detected a few times. The chain has TRBV7-9 and TRBJ2-7; D may be TRBD2 (5 bases). The CDR3 has 14 amino acids. V shed 5 bases and J shed 5 bases, with 16 bases lying between them. Germline V gene lookup returns CDR1 SEHNR and CDR2 FQNEAQ (reference sequence). The CDR3 DNA is TGTGCCAGCAGCCACTACGGGAAACCCAACGAGCAGTACTTC. Encoded protein: CASSHYGKPNEQYF.

In this sample, this clonotype turned up a few times. The CDR3 reads CASSEGAGGVMDTQYF. Here the CDR3 DNA reads TGCGCCAGCAGCGAGGGAGCGGGAGGGGTTATGGATACGCAGTATTTT. This sequence joins TRBV10-1 and TRBJ2-3, with 10 bases matching TRBD2. Germline V gives CDR1 WNHNN, CDR2 SYGVQD (reference sequence). The V segment lost 6 bases and the J segment 6 bases; nucleotides outside the gene matches: 12. The CDR3 is made up of 16 amino acids.

This clonotype was seen a few times. The V call is TRBV5-1, the J call TRBJ1-1; the D is unclear. This CDR3 has 12 amino acids. Trimming took 4 bases from V and 7 from J, leaving 11 bases between them. Germline CDR1 is SGHRS and CDR2 is YFSETQ. CDR3 protein: CASSPTRGEAFF. The CDR3 nucleotides read TGCGCCAGCAGCCCCACGAGAGGTGAAGCTTTCTTT.

This chain joins TRBV29-1 and TRBJ1-1; TRBD1 aligns across 8 bases. With 5 bases clipped from V and 4 bases from J, the junction kept 6 bases outside the gene matches. This CDR3 comprises 13 residues. In germline, CDR1 is SQVTM, CDR2 ANQGSEA. CDR3 protein: CSVMTGVATEAFF. CDR3 in DNA: TGCAGCGTTATGACAGGGGTTGCCACTGAAGCTTTCTTT.

This chain uses TRBV4-3 with TRBJ1-2, with 7 nucleotides matching TRBD1. With V trimmed by 3 bases and J by 3 bases, 7 bases remained unmatched. Germline loops: CDR1 LGHNA, CDR2 YSLEER. CDR3 length: 15 amino acids. This CDR3 reads CASSQRTGSYYGYTF. The CDR3 nucleotides are TGCGCCAGCAGCCAGAGGACAGGCTCTTACTATGGCTACACCTTC.

This rearrangement joins TRBV7-9 to TRBJ2-7, with D maybe TRBD2 (6 bases). Trimming shortened V by 2 bases and J by 3 bases, and 20 bases separated the two germline ends. Germline lookup yields CDR1 SEHNR and CDR2 FQNEAQ (reference sequence). The CDR3 contains 17 residues. The CDR3 nucleotides are TGTGCCAGCAGCTTAACTTTAGGGTTGGAGGGGAACTACGAGCAGTACTTC. This translates into CASSLTLGLEGNYEQYF.

The gene calls are TRBV28 and TRBJ2-3; D perhaps matches TRBD2 (6 bases). There are 16 residues in the CDR3. Looked up from germline, CDR1 is MDHEN and CDR2 is SYDVKM. V was cut by 4 bases and J by 2 bases, with 16 bases left in between. The CDR3 is CASSSRLAAFTDTQYF. The CDR3 DNA sequence: TGTGCCAGCAGTTCCCGGTTAGCGGCCTTCACAGATACGCAGTATTTT.

J is TRBJ2-1 and V is TRBV20-1, with unresolved D. Germline V gives CDR1 DFQATT, CDR2 SNEGSKA (reference sequence). The V end lost 1 base, the J end lost 3 bases, and 10 bases lay between the germline ends. The CDR3 consists of 14 residues. The CDR3 DNA reads TGCAGTGCTAGAGGGCTTCCAAACTACAATGAGCAGTTCTTC. Protein sequence: CSARGLPNYNEQFF.

The chain has TRBV6-5 and TRBJ1-2; D is ambiguous. The CDR3 runs to 12 residues. Per germline, CDR1 MNHEY and CDR2 SVGAGI. Trimming left V 5 bases short and J 4 bases short, with 8 bases between. The DNA for the CDR3 is TGTGCCAGCAGTAGGGCTGGCTATGGCTACACCTTC. Amino acid sequence: CASSRAGYGYTF.

This clonotype showed up just a few times. This chain joins TRBV5-1 and TRBJ2-1; a possible D gene is TRBD2 (8 bases). Trimming stripped 7 bases from V and 10 bases from J, with 18 bases between. CDR1 is SGHRS and CDR2 is YFSETQ in the germline V gene. The CDR3 totals 13 residues. For the CDR3, the DNA is TGCGCCAGCTCCCGGGAGGGGGCGTGGGAGCAGTTCTTC. This codes for CASSREGAWEQFF.

This clonotype was observed a few times. J is TRBJ2-1 and V is TRBV10-3; 14 bases fit TRBD2. J was trimmed by 2 bases and V by 8 bases; bases with no gene match: 5. Per germline, CDR1 ENHRY and CDR2 SYGVKD. The CDR3 sequence is 16 residues long. CDR3 sequence reads: CAIGTSGSSPYNEQFF. CDR3 coding DNA: TGTGCCATCGGGACTAGCGGGAGCAGCCCCTACAATGAGCAGTTCTTC.